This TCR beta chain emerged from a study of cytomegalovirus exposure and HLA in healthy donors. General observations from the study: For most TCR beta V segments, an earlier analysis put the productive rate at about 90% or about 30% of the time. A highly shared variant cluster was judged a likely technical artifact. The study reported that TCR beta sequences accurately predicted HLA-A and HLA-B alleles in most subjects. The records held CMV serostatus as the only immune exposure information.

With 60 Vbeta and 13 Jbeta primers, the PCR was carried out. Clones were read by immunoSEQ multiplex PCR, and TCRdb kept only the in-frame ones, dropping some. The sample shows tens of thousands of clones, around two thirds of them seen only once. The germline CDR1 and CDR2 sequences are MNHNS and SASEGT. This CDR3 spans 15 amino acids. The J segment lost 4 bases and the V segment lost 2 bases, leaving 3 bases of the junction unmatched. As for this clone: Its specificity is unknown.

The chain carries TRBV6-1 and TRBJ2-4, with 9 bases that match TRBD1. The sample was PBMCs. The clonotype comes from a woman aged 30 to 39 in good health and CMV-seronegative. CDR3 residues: CASSEQQGAKNIQYF. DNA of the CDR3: TGTGCCAGCAGTGAACAACAGGGGGCGAAAAACATTCAGTACTTC.